These T cell receptor beta chains were read from a single sample in a study of shared clonotypes between healthy human individuals. Sequenced by immunoSEQ multiplex PCR; TCRdb stores in-frame clones only, minus some. The sample includes about 510,000 clones, 60% to 85% of them seen just once. What was sequenced was PBMCs. These TCRs come from a middle-aged woman in good health. Some clones in this sample may be carry-over from other donors' samples. CDR3s include the opening cysteine and the closing phenylalanine or tryptophan. The D gene is left open where the match is weak. Clone size is given for some rows only: seen once, a few or many times, or a class if the clone is expanded.

TRBJ2-1,TRBD1,.,TRBV7-2,CASSRTGDSYNEQFF,TGTGCCAGCAGCCGGACAGGGGACTCCTACAATGAGCAGTTCTTC
TRBJ2-5,TRBD2,.,TRBV28,CATSPGTMAVRTQYF,TGTGCCACCTCCCCGGGGACTATGGCCGTGAGGACCCAGTACTTC
TRBJ1-1,.,.,TRBV30,CAWSGRAMNTEAFF,TGTGCCTGGAGTGGACGGGCCATGAACACTGAAGCTTTCTTT
TRBJ2-5,TRBD1,.,TRBV7-2,CASSLGGQGRETQYF,TGTGCCAGCAGCTTAGGAGGACAGGGCCGAGAGACCCAGTACTTC
TRBJ2-1,TRBD2,.,TRBV11-3,CASSTMGLAGGSYNEQFF,TGTGCCAGCAGCACCATGGGACTAGCGGGAGGATCCTACAATGAGCAGTTCTTC
TRBJ1-3,.,.,TRBV5-4,CASSLGPQFGRNTIYF,TGTGCCAGCAGCTTGGGGCCCCAGTTCGGAAGAAACACCATATATTTT
TRBJ2-7,.,.,TRBV11-1,CASSLAVDYEQYF,TGTGCCAGCAGCTTAGCGGTGGATTACGAGCAGTACTTC
TRBJ2-1,.,.,TRBV6-4,CASSEFHNEQFF,TGTGCCAGCAGTGAGTTCCACAATGAGCAGTTCTTC
TRBJ2-2,TRBD1,.,TRBV6-4,CASSPTGDVGELFF,TGTGCCAGCAGTCCCACAGGGGACGTCGGGGAGCTGTTTTTT
TRBJ2-7,.,.,TRBV11-2,CASSPRGLVRDSYEQYF,TGTGCCAGCAGCCCGAGGGGGTTAGTGAGGGACTCCTACGAGCAGTACTTC
TRBJ2-1,.,.,TRBV28,CASSLPDGNEQFF,TGTGCCAGCAGTTTACCGGACGGCAATGAGCAGTTCTTC
TRBJ2-1,TRBD2,.,TRBV28,CASSWAYGTSGRAGNEQFF,TGTGCCAGCAGTTGGGCGTACGGGACTAGCGGGAGGGCCGGGAATGAGCAGTTCTTC
TRBJ2-7,TRBD1,.,TRBV2,CASSRQGYNSYEQYF,TGTGCCAGCAGCCGACAGGGCTATAACTCCTACGAGCAGTACTTC
TRBJ2-1,.,.,TRBV5-1,CASSLEGFSSYNEQFF,TGCGCCAGCAGCTTGGAAGGTTTCAGCTCCTACAATGAGCAGTTCTTC
TRBJ2-7,.,.,TRBV11-2,CASTRGAPYEQYF,TGTGCCAGCACCCGGGGGGCCCCCTACGAGCAGTACTTC
TRBJ1-5,.,.,TRBV7-8,CASSPSYGARVEGGQPQHF,TGTGCCAGCAGCCCCTCATATGGTGCCAGGGTAGAAGGTGGACAGCCCCAGCATTTT
TRBJ2-1,TRBD2,.,TRBV15,CATGPRQREANEQFF,TGTGCCACCGGGCCGAGACAACGGGAGGCCAATGAGCAGTTCTTC
TRBJ2-5,.,once,TRBV7-9,CASSLGQETQYF,TGTGCCAGCAGCTTAGGGCAAGAGACCCAGTACTTC
TRBJ1-2,.,.,TRBV21-1,CASSKPYRDRDGYTF,TGTGCCAGCAGCAAACCCTACCGGGACAGGGATGGCTACACCTTC
TRBJ2-6,.,.,TRBV5-1,CASSLVGLGSGANVLTF,TGCGCCAGCAGCTTGGTAGGGCTTGGCTCTGGGGCCAACGTCCTGACTTTC
TRBJ2-5,TRBD2,.,TRBV27,CASSLYGSGRKETQYF,TGTGCCAGCAGTTTATACGGTAGCGGGAGGAAAGAGACCCAGTACTTC
TRBJ2-2,TRBD1,.,TRBV11-1,CASSKRTGHTGELFF,TGTGCCAGCAGCAAGAGGACAGGGCACACCGGGGAGCTGTTTTTT
TRBJ2-3,TRBD2,.,TRBV14,CASSQDFGTSSTDTQYF,TGTGCCAGCAGCCAAGATTTTGGGACTAGCAGTACAGATACGCAGTATTTT
TRBJ2-2,.,.,TRBV7-6,CASSRTPSNTGELFF,TGTGCCAGCAGCCGTACCCCTTCGAACACCGGGGAGCTGTTTTTT
TRBJ2-1,TRBD1,.,TRBV29-1,CSVEGTGLYNEQFF,TGCAGCGTTGAGGGGACAGGGTTATACAATGAGCAGTTCTTC
TRBJ2-5,.,.,TRBV6-6,CASSPIEAGRGETQYF,TGTGCCAGCAGTCCAATCGAAGCAGGGAGAGGGGAGACCCAGTACTTC
TRBJ2-5,TRBD2,.,TRBV11-1,CASSATSGTFETQYF,TGTGCCAGCAGCGCCACTAGCGGGACGTTTGAGACCCAGTACTTC
TRBJ2-3,TRBD1,once,TRBV10-3,CAINRGGDTQYF,TGTGCCATCAACAGGGGTGGAGATACGCAGTATTTT
TRBJ1-5,.,.,TRBV23-1,CASSQNGRNQPQHF,TGCGCCAGCAGCCAAAATGGACGAAATCAGCCCCAGCATTTT
TRBJ2-6,TRBD1,.,TRBV5-5,CASTLTGGRSSGANVLTF,TGTGCCAGCACCTTAACAGGGGGCAGAAGCTCTGGGGCCAACGTCCTGACTTTC
TRBJ2-2,TRBD2,many,TRBV6-6,CASSLPGLSTGELFF,TGTGCCAGCAGTTTACCGGGACTATCAACCGGGGAGCTGTTTTTT
TRBJ2-7,TRBD1,.,TRBV10-3,CAISERQGYEQYF,TGTGCCATCAGTGAGCGACAGGGGTACGAGCAGTACTTC
TRBJ2-6,.,.,TRBV6-1,CASSLDLSGANVLTF,TGTGCCAGCAGTTTGGACCTCTCTGGGGCCAACGTCCTGACTTTC
TRBJ2-7,.,once,TRBV21-1,CASRTRRPADSSRRQYEQYF,TGTGCCAGCAGAACCCGCCGTCCCGCCGACTCGTCAAGAAGACAGTACGAGCAGTACTTC
TRBJ1-1,TRBD1,.,TRBV7-7,CASSLDRELDEAFF,TGTGCTAGCAGCTTGGACAGGGAGCTTGATGAAGCTTTCTTT
TRBJ2-2,TRBD2,.,TRBV9,CASTLSTSLTGELFF,TGTGCCAGCACCCTCTCGACTAGCCTTACCGGGGAGCTGTTTTTT
TRBJ2-1,.,once,TRBV6-5,CASRPPGRFYNEQFF,TGTGCCAGCAGACCTCCGGGGAGATTCTACAATGAGCAGTTCTTC
TRBJ1-1,TRBD1,.,TRBV27,CASRFSPGGTEAFF,TGTGCCAGCAGATTCTCACCAGGGGGGACTGAAGCTTTCTTT
TRBJ2-2,.,.,TRBV19,CASRGTTMGGELFF,TGTGCCAGTAGGGGGACGACAATGGGAGGGGAGCTGTTTTTT
TRBJ2-2,TRBD1,.,TRBV7-9,CASSLGTGSAGELFF,TGTGCCAGCAGCCTTGGGACAGGGAGCGCCGGGGAGCTGTTTTTT
TRBJ2-7,TRBD2,.,TRBV7-2,CASSLGPTSEAYEQYF,TGTGCCAGCAGCTTGGGACCTACTAGCGAGGCCTACGAGCAGTACTTC
TRBJ2-3,TRBD2,.,TRBV9,CASSVAGLAGITDTQYF,TGTGCCAGCAGCGTAGCGGGACTAGCGGGAATCACAGATACGCAGTATTTT
TRBJ1-4,.,.,TRBV6-5,CASRGQPATNEKLFF,TGTGCCAGCAGAGGACAGCCCGCAACTAATGAAAAACTGTTTTTT
TRBJ2-7,.,once,TRBV10-3,CAISAGDYEQYF,TGTGCCATCAGTGCGGGTGACTACGAGCAGTACTTC
TRBJ2-7,.,.,TRBV2,CASGALSYEQYF,TGTGCCAGCGGGGCACTGTCCTACGAGCAGTACTTC
TRBJ2-5,TRBD2,once,TRBV28,CASRPGGIETQYF,TGTGCCAGCAGACCGGGAGGTATCGAGACCCAGTACTTC
TRBJ2-3,.,.,TRBV7-8,CASSSLSRTNTQYF,TGTGCCAGCAGCTCACTCAGTAGAACTAATACGCAGTATTTT
TRBJ2-1,.,.,TRBV6-4,CASSVGGPLENEQFF,TGTGCCAGCAGCGTTGGCGGCCCTTTGGAGAATGAGCAGTTCTTC
TRBJ2-3,.,.,TRBV7-2,CASSFLAHGGDTQYF,TGTGCCAGCAGCTTTCTAGCGCATGGGGGGGATACGCAGTATTTT
TRBJ2-7,.,once,TRBV10-3,CAISGTYEQYF,TGTGCCATCAGTGGGACTTACGAGCAGTACTTC